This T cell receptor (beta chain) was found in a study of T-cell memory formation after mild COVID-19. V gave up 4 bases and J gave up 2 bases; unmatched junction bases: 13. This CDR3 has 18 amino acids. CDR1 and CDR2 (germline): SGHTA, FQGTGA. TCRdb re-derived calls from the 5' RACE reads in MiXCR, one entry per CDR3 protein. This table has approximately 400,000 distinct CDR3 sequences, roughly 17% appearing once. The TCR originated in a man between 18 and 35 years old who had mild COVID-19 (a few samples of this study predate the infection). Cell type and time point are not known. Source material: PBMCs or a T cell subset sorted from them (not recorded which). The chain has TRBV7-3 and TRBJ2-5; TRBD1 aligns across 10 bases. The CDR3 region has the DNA TGTGCCAGCAGCTCGCACGGACGACAGGGGGCGGGTCAAGAGACCCAGTACTTC. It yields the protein CASSSHGRQGAGQETQYF.